One T cell receptor (beta chain) is described in this entry. This receptor's antigen is unknown. No base-level quality is on record; no much larger clone is a single base apart. RNA was extracted using the RNeasy kit, and about 0.45 to 1 ug of the RNA was reverse transcribed with random hexamers. TCR beta CDR3 regions were amplified with the immunoSEQ multiplex PCR assay covering 54 Vbeta and 13 Jbeta segments. PCR amplification bias was corrected using a synthetic template baseline for primer optimization and computational correction. In the paper's pipeline: Reads were assigned to V, D and J genes according to IMGT and analyzed in immunoSEQ Analyzer, with only productive sequences retained. To calculate clonality, Shannon entropy was normalized by log2 of the number of productive unique sequences and then subtracted from one. For each patient and control, public and private clones were evaluated among the 100 most prevalent clones. A clone was defined as Susac-specific if it was absent from the healthy and MS cohorts, from some 980 published viral clones and from other ImmuneACCESS disease sequences. TCRdb redid the processing of the public reads, applying fastp at Q25 and MiXCR, and retained in-frame beta chains. Every distinct CDR3 protein forms one entry, paired with its most common genes and DNA. The V and J calls were determined by TCRdb, not by the authors. A total of fewer than 250,000 distinct CDR3 sequences appear in this sample, about 90% of them only once. Less than 0.15% of the sample is held by the ten biggest clonotypes.

High-throughput TCR beta sequencing profiled peripheral blood CD8+ and CD4+ T cells from healthy donors, Susac syndrome patients and multiple sclerosis patients. The multiple sclerosis controls were treatment-naive patients whose relapsing-remitting disease, either stable or active, fulfilled the revised McDonald criteria. Bulk CD8+ and CD4+ T cells were purified magnetically by negative isolation, whereas CD8+ TEMRA cells were enriched by FACS. Blood was drawn into EDTA tubes, processed within 24 hours, and PBMCs were isolated by density gradient centrifugation. PBMCs intended for TCR sequencing were frozen in liquid nitrogen and were later thawed in a 37 degrees C water bath. A purity of at least 90% was achieved for sorted or isolated CD4+, CD8+ and CD8+ TEMRA cells. The germline V gene yields SGHDN for CDR1 and FVKESK for CDR2. Cut back by 3 bases and 7 bases, the V and J ends lie 7 bases apart. CDR3 length: 12 amino acids, cysteine to phenylalanine. CDR3 DNA is the only sequence kept; it has 36 bases, read in frame from the first base.

The entry originates in a study of CD8 T cells in Susac syndrome (dated by TCRdb to about 2019). About the full investigation: Whether CD8+ T cell activation and differentiation in Susac syndrome was antigen driven was tested using repertoire sequencing. CD8+ T cell repertoire clonality was compared between about a dozen healthy donors, approximately 14 Susac syndrome patients and around 15 multiple sclerosis patients. General study outcomes and caveats: The study acknowledged that relatively few individuals were included in the TCR sequencing and HLA analysis.

The sequenced sample consisted of CD8+ T cells from PBMCs. Recombination linked TRBV14 to TRBJ2-1; the D gene cannot be named for sure. The TCR was taken from a human donor with multiple sclerosis. The CDR3 corresponds to CASSHGYNEQFF. The sequenced DNA: TGTGCCAGCAGCCATGGGTATAATGAGCAGTTCTTC.